Presented here are 26 T cell receptor beta chains from one specimen sequenced in a study of OX40 agonist ivuxolimab in advanced cancers. Sequenced by immunoSEQ multiplex PCR; TCRdb stores in-frame clones only, minus some. The table lists tens of thousands of clones, approximately 91% of them singletons. The specimen was CD4+ or CD8+ T cells sorted from blood, collected in a trial of the OX40 agonist ivuxolimab. Receptors were obtained from an adult with an advanced solid tumor such as melanoma, head and neck, liver or kidney cancer.

The chain couples TRBV30 to TRBJ1-4; D is ambiguous. From germline, CDR1 is GTSNPN and CDR2 SVGIG (reference sequence). Trimming removed 0 bases at V and 8 bases at J, with 7 bases between. The CDR3 totals 12 residues. The CDR3 protein is CAWSVGSEKLFF. The CDR3 DNA sequence: TGTGCCTGGAGTGTTGGTTCGGAAAAACTGTTTTTT.

The chain is built from TRBV15 and TRBJ1-5; 8 bases are shared with TRBD1. The CDR3 is made up of 16 amino acids. Germline CDR1 and CDR2: LNHNV and YYDKDF (reference sequence). V dropped 1 base and J dropped 7; count of bases not matched to a gene: 9. The CDR3, as DNA: TGTGCCACCAGCAGAGCGGGGACAGGTCTAGGGCAGCCCCAGCATTTT. It translates to CATSRAGTGLGQPQHF.

The chain's CDR3 is CASSEGNEGNQPQHF. CDR3 nucleotide sequence: TGCGCCTCCTCTGAGGGGAATGAGGGCAATCAGCCCCAGCATTTT. This chain uses TRBV4-1 with TRBJ1-5; D is perhaps TRBD1 (5 bases). V shed 11 bases and J shed 2 bases, with 19 bases lying between them. This CDR3 spans 15 amino acids. CDR1 MGHRA and CDR2 YSYEKL come from the germline V gene.

The V call is TRBV6-1, the J call TRBJ2-6; a weak D match, TRBD1 (5 bases). CDR1 MNHNS and CDR2 SASEGT come from the germline V gene. V gave up 8 bases and J gave up 4 bases, with 15 bases separating them. The CDR3 sequence is 15 residues long. CDR3 loop: CASLPTVSGANVLTF. In DNA, the CDR3 is TGTGCCAGCCTACCGACAGTCTCAGGGGCCAACGTCCTGACTTTC.

DNA of the CDR3: TGTGCCAGCACCCAATGGGGGGGGCAGTTCAATCAGCCCCAGCATTTT. Translation: CASTQWGGQFNQPQHF. The chain combines TRBV2 with TRBJ1-5; tentatively, D is TRBD1 (6 bases). The germline CDR1 and CDR2 sequences are SNHLY and FYNNEI. V lost 7 bases and J 3 bases, leaving 19 bases between the germline ends. This CDR3 spans 16 amino acids.

Points on this clone: Compared with germline, one end of the junction differs, possibly owing to a read error. The gene calls are TRBV20-1 and TRBJ1-1; D gene ambiguous. Germline V gene sequence: CDR1 DFQATT, CDR2 SNEGSKA (reference sequence). The CDR3 totals 8 residues. CDR3 sequence reads: CRAHPAGF. In DNA form, the CDR3 reads TGCAGGGCGCACCCTGCCGGCTTT.

This sequence joins TRBV7-8 and TRBJ2-2, with 11 bases aligning to TRBD1. CDR1 SGHVS and CDR2 FQNEAQ come from the germline V gene. CDR3 length: 16 residues. V trimming: 5 bases; J trimming: 5 bases; junction bases outside the gene matches: 7. This chain's CDR3 is CASSRMGTGGTGELFF. The CDR3 DNA sequence: TGTGCCAGCAGCCGAATGGGGACAGGGGGGACCGGGGAGCTGTTTTTT.

This sequence joins TRBV28 and TRBJ2-5; D possibly corresponds to TRBD2 (5 bases). Germline lookup yields CDR1 MDHEN and CDR2 SYDVKM. The V and J ends lost 7 bases and 9 bases respectively, with 15 bases between them. The CDR3 length is 12 residues. CDR3 loop: CASTPSGMAQYF. DNA of the CDR3: TGTGCCAGCACCCCCTCCGGGATGGCCCAGTACTTC.

This clone was observed once. The rearrangement uses TRBV5-4 and TRBJ2-5, with 7 nucleotides matching TRBD2. Germline V CDR1 and CDR2: SGHNT, YYREEE (reference sequence). V shed 5 bases, J shed 2 bases, and the junction held 9 bases outside the gene matches. The CDR3 sequence is 15 residues long. The DNA for the CDR3 is TGTGCCAGCAGTCCTACCAGCGGGACGCAAGAGACCCAGTACTTC. Its protein product is CASSPTSGTQETQYF.

The chain recombines TRBV29-1 with TRBJ2-1; 10 bases align to TRBD2. The ends lost 6 bases at V and 16 bases at J; junction bases unmatched: 12. CDR1 is SQVTM and CDR2 is ANQGSEA in the germline V gene. The CDR3 contains 12 residues. DNA for the CDR3: TGCAGCGTCATTTCGAGCGGGAGGGGAGGATTCTTC. Protein sequence: CSVISSGRGGFF.

The V and J genes are TRBV30 and TRBJ1-1; D unresolved. Trimming took off 0 bases at V and 8 bases at J, with 7 bases between the two ends. Per germline, CDR1 GTSNPN and CDR2 SVGIG (reference sequence). The CDR3 has 11 residues. The CDR3 sequence is CAWSVRVEAFF. CDR3 sequence (DNA): TGTGCCTGGAGTGTACGGGTAGAAGCTTTCTTT.

The chain combines TRBV10-2 with TRBJ2-2, with 9 bases identical to TRBD1. Losses at the gene ends were 6 bases for V and 2 bases for J; bases not matched to a gene: 7. Germline loops: CDR1 WSHSY, CDR2 SAAADI. This CDR3 has 16 residues. This CDR3 is CASSATGGANTGELFF. The CDR3 DNA is TGCGCCAGCAGCGCTACAGGGGGCGCAAACACCGGGGAGCTGTTTTTT.

The chain links TRBV6-1 to TRBJ2-2; tentative D call: TRBD1 (5 bases). This CDR3 has 11 residues. Trimming cost V 8 bases and J 7 bases, with 8 bases left between them. CDR1 and CDR2 (germline): MNHNS, SASEGT. CDR3 DNA: TGTGCCAGCCAGGGTCACGGGGAGCTGTTTTTT. Protein product: CASQGHGELFF.

J is TRBJ2-7 and V is TRBV27, with D perhaps being TRBD1 or TRBD2 (5 bases each). Trimming left V 5 bases short and J 3 bases short, with 17 bases between. The CDR3 is 15 residues long. The germline CDR1 and CDR2 sequences are MNHEY and SMNVEV (reference sequence). CDR3 nucleotide sequence: TGTGCCAGCAGTGACCCGGGACGGCCGAACTACGAGCAGTACTTC. This sequence encodes CASSDPGRPNYEQYF.

This clone has a handful of counts. This chain links TRBV6-1 with TRBJ1-4; no clear D gene. CDR1 and CDR2 from the germline V gene are MNHNS and SASEGT. The CDR3 covers 15 residues. Trimming cost V 7 bases and J 8 bases, with 20 bases left between them. CDR3 DNA: TGTGCCAGCACCCCCATTACGGCAGGCCGAGAAAAACTGTTTTTT. Amino acid sequence: CASTPITAGREKLFF.

A note on this clone: The same CDR3 also results from other DNA sequences found in this sample. The chain is built from TRBV7-3 and TRBJ2-3; 15 nucleotides align to TRBD2. The CDR3 covers 16 residues. The V gene's germline CDR1 is SGHTA and CDR2 FQGTGA. The trim removed 6 bases at V and 3 bases at J, leaving 4 bases unmatched. The CDR3 sequence is CASSSGLAGGTDTQYF. CDR3 sequence (DNA): TGTGCCAGCAGTTCCGGACTAGCGGGGGGGACAGATACGCAGTATTTT.

The CDR3 loop reads CAWSVGIYQPQHF. DNA of the CDR3: TGTGCCTGGAGTGTTGGAATCTATCAGCCCCAGCATTTT. V usage is TRBV30 and J usage is TRBJ1-5; D gene uncertain. CDR3 length equals 13 residues. The ends were cut back, 0 bases at V and 5 bases at J, with 8 bases in the middle. Germline V lookup: CDR1 GTSNPN, CDR2 SVGIG (reference sequence).

The chain uses TRBV4-1 and TRBJ2-7, with a possible D match to TRBD1 (5 bases). The CDR3 spans 16 residues. Germline V gives CDR1 MGHRA, CDR2 YSYEKL. Trimming pared 0 bases from V and 0 bases from J, leaving 12 bases between. CDR3 in amino acids: CASSQDGYRTSYEQYF. In DNA, the CDR3 is TGCGCCAGCAGCCAAGATGGGTACAGGACCTCCTACGAGCAGTACTTC.

The DNA for the CDR3 is TGCGCCAGCAGCCAAGATGAGTGGTCGGGACAGGGGATATGGAACTATGGCTACACCTTC. Translation: CASSQDEWSGQGIWNYGYTF. J is TRBJ1-2 and V is TRBV4-1; 10 bases are a match to TRBD1. CDR1 is MGHRA and CDR2 is YSYEKL in the germline V gene. J lost 2 bases, V lost 0 bases, and 15 bases had no gene match. The CDR3 contains 20 residues.

V is TRBV7-9 and J is TRBJ1-2, with a possible D match to TRBD1 (6 bases). Germline V gene data show CDR1 as SEHNR and CDR2 as FQNEAQ (reference sequence). The CDR3 loop spans 14 amino acids. V dropped 5 bases and J dropped 4 bases, with 14 bases sitting between them. CDR3 amino acids: CASSAGQGLYGYTF. CDR3 DNA: TGTGCCAGCAGCGCCGGGCAGGGGCTCTATGGCTACACCTTC.

This chain uses TRBV5-1 with TRBJ1-1; 9 bases are a match to TRBD1. Germline V gives CDR1 SGHRS, CDR2 YFSETQ. The CDR3 totals 14 residues. V lost 5 bases and J lost 3; bases outside the gene matches: 5. The CDR3 sequence is CASRPQGADTEAFF. The DNA of the CDR3 is TGCGCCAGCAGGCCACAGGGGGCGGACACTGAAGCTTTCTTT.

Sample share makes this clone medium-sized (0.01 to 0.1%). The chain carries TRBV30 and TRBJ1-4; 7 positions agree with TRBD1. V lost 3 bases and J lost 7; bases outside the gene matches: 2. Germline CDR1 is GTSNPN and CDR2 is SVGIG (reference sequence). This CDR3 is 12 amino acids long. The CDR3: CAWRTGLEKLFF. The CDR3, as DNA: TGTGCCTGGAGGACAGGGCTTGAAAAACTGTTTTTT. Looking up the rest from reference TRBV30 and TRBJ1-4 gives the full variable domain: SQTIHQWPATLVQPVGSPLSLECTVEGTSNPNLYWYRQAAGRGLQLLFYSVGIGQISSEVPQNLSASRPQDRQFILSSKKLLLSDSGFYLCAWRTGLEKLFFGSGTQLSVL.

The rearrangement joins TRBV15 to TRBJ2-5; 7 bases match TRBD2. Germline V gene lookup returns CDR1 LNHNV and CDR2 YYDKDF (reference sequence). The CDR3 runs to 13 residues. With 2 bases clipped from V and 5 bases from J, the junction kept 2 bases outside the gene matches. The CDR3 loop is CATSRQGGETQYF. Here the CDR3 DNA reads TGTGCCACCAGCAGACAGGGAGGGGAGACCCAGTACTTC.

The J gene is TRBJ1-4, the V gene TRBV5-5, with D hard to call. There are 12 residues in the CDR3. Germline CDR1 is SGHKS and CDR2 is YYEKEE (reference sequence). Trimming cost V 4 bases and J 8 bases, with 9 bases left between them. The CDR3 reads CASSPRGEKLFF. The CDR3 DNA reads as TGTGCCAGCAGCCCTCGAGGCGAAAAACTGTTTTTT.

The rearrangement uses TRBV6-1 and TRBJ2-5; perhaps TRBD2 as D (6 bases). The ends were cut back, 10 bases at V and 2 bases at J, with 14 bases in the middle. Germline loops: CDR1 MNHNS, CDR2 SASEGT. The CDR3 runs to 13 residues. CDR3: CATNSGGQETQYF. The CDR3 nucleotides read TGTGCCACGAATAGCGGAGGACAAGAGACCCAGTACTTC.

The rearrangement joins TRBV9 to TRBJ1-1; D ambiguous. The length of the CDR3 is 13 residues. The germline gives CDR1 SGDLS, CDR2 YYNGEE. Trimming took 3 bases from V and 0 from J, leaving 6 bases between them. Written as DNA, the CDR3 is TGTGCCAGCAGCGAAGGAGTGAACACTGAAGCTTTCTTT. Protein sequence: CASSEGVNTEAFF.